The text below deals with one T cell receptor (beta chain). Its target is not known. This sample is part of a study of OX40 agonist ivuxolimab in advanced cancers. Study information: A diagnosis of hepatocellular carcinoma, melanoma, renal cell or head and neck cancer was present in dose-escalation patients.

Data came from immunoSEQ multiplex PCR; TCRdb stores just in-frame clones and leaves some out. The sample lists around 43,000 clones, 80% to 90% occurring once. CDR1 and CDR2 (germline): SGHDT, YYEEEE. Trimming stripped 1 base from V and 1 base from J, with 9 bases between. This CDR3 comprises 14 residues. General study findings and limits: Both CD4+ and CD8+ T cell populations in blood had undergone clonal expansion by week 6 at 0.1 to 3.0 mg/kg.

This clonotype was sampled from an adult with an advanced solid tumor such as melanoma, head and neck, liver or kidney cancer. The chain links TRBV5-6 to TRBJ2-7; tentative D call: TRBD2 (5 bases). This specimen consisted of CD4+ or CD8+ T cells sorted from blood, obtained in a trial of the OX40 agonist ivuxolimab. CDR3 residues: CASSLNRDSYEQYF. Written as DNA, the CDR3 is TGTGCCAGCAGCTTGAACCGGGATTCCTACGAGCAGTACTTC.